These 20 T cell receptor beta chains originate from one sample sequenced in a study of blood T cell repertoires in COVID-19. TCRdb's copy holds only in-frame clones and misses some; the assay was immunoSEQ multiplex PCR. Here the sample spans 200,000 to 250,000 clones, 75% to 85% being singletons. The sequencing input was peripheral blood. Receptors were obtained from a young woman with COVID-19, enrolled during active disease.

V gene TRBV15 combines with J gene TRBJ1-5; 8 positions match TRBD1. Germline CDR1 is LNHNV and CDR2 is YYDKDF (reference sequence). This CDR3 is 16 amino acids long. J gave up 6 bases and V 1 base, and 8 bases lay outside the gene matches. CDR3 loop: CATSRVTGGRGQPQHF. The CDR3 nucleotides read TGTGCCACCAGCAGAGTAACAGGGGGAAGGGGTCAGCCCCAGCATTTT.

The chain is built from TRBV11-2 and TRBJ2-5, with TRBD2 matching over 7 bases. Germline CDR1 and CDR2: SGHAT and FQNNGV. This CDR3 region has 16 residues. The trim removed 3 bases at V and 7 bases at J, leaving 14 bases unmatched. The CDR3 is CASSLPGRGAGATQYF. CDR3 nucleotides: TGTGCCAGCAGCTTGCCGGGACGGGGCGCGGGAGCGACCCAGTACTTC.

The rearrangement links TRBV7-7 to TRBJ2-3; D is undetermined. CDR1 SSHAT and CDR2 FNYEAQ come from the germline V gene (reference sequence). V was shortened by 5 bases and J by 1 base, with 7 bases between the two germline ends. This CDR3 is built from 13 residues. The CDR3 DNA follows: TGTGCCAGCAGCCCGACTGGCACAGATACGCAGTATTTT. Protein: CASSPTGTDTQYF.

The chain joins TRBV5-6 to TRBJ1-2, with 8 bases lining up with TRBD1. Germline V gene sequence: CDR1 SGHDT, CDR2 YYEEEE. There are 15 residues in the CDR3. The V segment lost 5 bases and the J segment 6 bases; nucleotides outside the gene matches: 12. DNA of the CDR3: TGTGCCAGCAGTTCGACCGGGACAGGCCTCGATGGCTACACCTTC. Protein sequence: CASSSTGTGLDGYTF.

Regarding this clone: Other DNA sequences of this sample code for an identical CDR3. The J gene is TRBJ2-1, the V gene TRBV7-3; 7 bases match TRBD2. The trim removed 2 bases at V and 7 bases at J, leaving 2 bases unmatched. This CDR3 has 13 residues. CDR1 and CDR2 from the germline V gene are SGHTA and FQGTGA. The CDR3 coding sequence is TGTGCCAGCAGCTTAGGGGAGGGAAATGAGCAGTTCTTC. Its translation: CASSLGEGNEQFF.

V gene TRBV27 combines with J gene TRBJ1-2; the D is unclear. CDR1 MNHEY and CDR2 SMNVEV come from the germline V gene (reference sequence). V dropped 5 bases and J dropped 4 bases, with 14 bases sitting between them. The CDR3 has 14 residues. The CDR3 sequence is CASSPGLGGYGYTF. The DNA for the CDR3 is TGTGCCAGCAGTCCGGGTCTGGGAGGCTATGGCTACACCTTC.

The rearrangement joins TRBV7-9 to TRBJ1-4; D unresolved. This CDR3 is built from 11 residues. Trimming took 2 bases from V and 8 from J, leaving 3 bases between them. Looked up from germline, CDR1 is SEHNR and CDR2 is FQNEAQ (reference sequence). CDR3 bases: TGTGCCAGCAGCTTATTAGAAAAACTGTTTTTT. Amino acid sequence: CASSLLEKLFF. The full variable domain, rest sourced from reference TRBV7-9 and TRBJ1-4, is DTGVSQNPRHKITKRGQNVTFRCDPISEHNRLYWYRQTLGQGPEFLTYFQNEAQLEKSRLLSDRFSAERPKGSFSTLEIQRTEQGDSAMYLCASSLLEKLFFGSGTQLSVL.

The chain links TRBV7-9 to TRBJ2-7, with 9 bases identical to TRBD1. Per germline, CDR1 SEHNR and CDR2 FQNEAQ (reference sequence). The CDR3 is 14 amino acids. After removal of 2 bases from V and 5 bases from J, the junction contained 4 bases not matched to a gene. The DNA of the CDR3 is TGTGCCAGCAGCTTAAACAGGGGGCAAAACGAGCAGTACTTC. Protein: CASSLNRGQNEQYF.

The CDR3, as DNA: TGTGCCAGTAGTATAGTGACCGGGAGGACGGCAGATACGCAGTATTTT. Its protein is CASSIVTGRTADTQYF. The chain employs TRBV19 and TRBJ2-3; 7 positions agree with TRBD2. The CDR3 is 16 residues long. Germline V gene lookup returns CDR1 LNHDA and CDR2 SQIVND (reference sequence). With 1 base clipped from V and 4 bases from J, the junction kept 8 bases outside the gene matches.

This chain uses TRBV30 with TRBJ2-3, with TRBD2 identical over 13 bases. CDR3 length: 17 residues. Trimming removed 3 bases from V and 4 bases from J; junction bases left unmatched: 10. CDR1 is GTSNPN, CDR2 SVGIG, per germline (reference sequence). CDR3: CAWSPPGLAGPADTQYF. The DNA of the CDR3 is TGTGCCTGGAGCCCCCCGGGACTAGCGGGACCCGCAGATACGCAGTATTTT.

The rearrangement joins TRBV10-3 to TRBJ2-1, with TRBD2 matching over 7 bases. V gave up 4 bases and J gave up 5 bases; unmatched junction bases: 14. CDR3 length: 17 residues. Per the germline V gene, CDR1 is ENHRY and CDR2 is SYGVKD. In DNA, the CDR3 is TGTGCCATCAGTGCCCTCCTAAGCGGGACCTTCAACAATGAGCAGTTCTTC. Translation: CAISALLSGTFNNEQFF.

V is TRBV30 and J is TRBJ2-5, with 10 bases lining up with TRBD2. V lost 4 bases and J lost 2; bases outside the gene matches: 4. Germline loops: CDR1 GTSNPN, CDR2 SVGIG (reference sequence). The CDR3 loop spans 14 amino acids. CDR3 sequence (DNA): TGTGCCTGGAAACTTAGCGGGGGGCAAGAGACCCAGTACTTC. It codes for CAWKLSGGQETQYF.

V and J are TRBV2 and TRBJ1-5, with TRBD1 as a possible D gene (5 bases). Germline V gene sequence: CDR1 SNHLY, CDR2 FYNNEI. CDR3 length: 17 residues. Trimming removed 2 bases from V and 1 base from J, with 15 bases in between. The CDR3 bases are TGTGCCAGCAGTGAAACGCCCGGGGGATTAAGCAATCAGCCCCAGCATTTT. It yields the protein CASSETPGGLSNQPQHF.

The CDR3 sequence: CSAIDRPQETQYF. The CDR3 DNA reads as TGCAGTGCTATTGACAGGCCCCAAGAGACCCAGTACTTC. The genes are TRBV20-1 and TRBJ2-5, with D tentatively TRBD1 (6 bases). Trimming pared 4 bases from V and 1 base from J, leaving 10 bases between. CDR1 is DFQATT and CDR2 is SNEGSKA in the germline V gene (reference sequence). The CDR3 covers 13 residues.

This chain connects TRBV7-8 to TRBJ2-1; 7 bases are a match to TRBD1. CDR1 is SGHVS and CDR2 is FQNEAQ in the germline V gene. V lost 4 bases, J lost 2 bases, and 17 bases stayed unmatched. The CDR3 is made up of 19 amino acids. The CDR3 spells CASSSHPQPTGTAYNEQFF. For the CDR3, the DNA is TGTGCCAGCAGCTCCCACCCCCAGCCCACCGGGACAGCCTACAATGAGCAGTTCTTC.

The CDR3 loop is CASSLEGLAGGHGTQYF. The CDR3 region has the DNA TGTGCCAGCAGCTTAGAGGGACTAGCGGGGGGGCATGGTACGCAGTATTTT. This chain connects TRBV7-2 to TRBJ2-3, with 16 positions matching TRBD2. The CDR3 spans 17 residues. Trimming cost V 1 base and J 8 bases; bases outside gene matches: 6. Germline CDR1 is SGHTA and CDR2 is FQGNSA.

J is TRBJ1-5 and V is TRBV6-1; no clear D. There are 15 residues in the CDR3. The V gene lost 0 bases and the J gene lost 6 bases, with 12 bases spanning the gap. CDR1 is MNHNS and CDR2 is SASEGT in the germline V gene. CDR3 in DNA: TGTGCCAGCAGTGAAGCGCTTCGAGGTTTTCAGCCCCAGCATTTT. Residues: CASSEALRGFQPQHF.

V usage is TRBV12-3 or TRBV12-4 and J usage is TRBJ1-1; D call uncertain. The CDR3 has 13 amino acids. V lost 5 bases to trimming and J lost 4 bases, with 11 bases between them. This CDR3 is CASSGAGGTEAFF. The CDR3 DNA reads TGTGCCAGCAGTGGCGCGGGTGGCACTGAAGCTTTCTTT.

The chain uses TRBV28 and TRBJ2-1; perhaps TRBD2 as D (5 bases). CDR1 and CDR2 (germline): MDHEN, SYDVKM. V was trimmed by 5 bases and J by 8 bases, leaving 22 bases between them. The CDR3 totals 16 residues. CDR3 DNA: TGTGCCAGCAGTCCCCGGACTTACCCCGATTGGGATGAGCAGTTCTTC. It codes for CASSPRTYPDWDEQFF.

The rearrangement links TRBV7-7 to TRBJ2-2; no firm D call. CDR1 is SSHAT and CDR2 is FNYEAQ in the germline V gene (reference sequence). V dropped 4 bases and J dropped 8 bases, with 14 bases sitting between them. The CDR3 is 14 amino acids. The CDR3 sequence: CASSSTRSSGELFF. The CDR3 nucleotides are TGTGCCAGCAGCTCGACCCGGAGTTCGGGGGAGCTGTTTTTT.